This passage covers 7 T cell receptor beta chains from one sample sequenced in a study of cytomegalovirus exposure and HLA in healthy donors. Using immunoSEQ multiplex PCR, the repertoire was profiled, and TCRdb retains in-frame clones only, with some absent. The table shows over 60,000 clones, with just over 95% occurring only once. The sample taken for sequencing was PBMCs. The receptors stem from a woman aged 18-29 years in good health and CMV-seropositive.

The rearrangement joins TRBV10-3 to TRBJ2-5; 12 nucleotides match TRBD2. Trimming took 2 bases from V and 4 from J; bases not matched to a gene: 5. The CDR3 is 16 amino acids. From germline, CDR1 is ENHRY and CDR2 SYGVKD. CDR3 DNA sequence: TGTGCCATCAGTGAGCCGTTGGGACTAGCGGGAGAGACCCAGTACTTC. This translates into CAISEPLGLAGETQYF.

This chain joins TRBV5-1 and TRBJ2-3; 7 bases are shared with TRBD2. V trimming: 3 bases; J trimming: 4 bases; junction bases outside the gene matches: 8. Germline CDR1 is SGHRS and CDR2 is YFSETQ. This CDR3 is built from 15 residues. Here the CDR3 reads CASSSGAGTPDTQYF. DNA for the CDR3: TGCGCCAGCAGCTCCGGAGCGGGAACCCCAGATACGCAGTATTTT.

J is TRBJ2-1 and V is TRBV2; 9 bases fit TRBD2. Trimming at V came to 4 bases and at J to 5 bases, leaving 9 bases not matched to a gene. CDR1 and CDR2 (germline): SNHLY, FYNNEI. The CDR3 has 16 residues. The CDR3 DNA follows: TGTGCCAGCAGTGTTCGTGCGACTAGCGGTAACAATGAGCAGTTCTTC. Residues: CASSVRATSGNNEQFF.

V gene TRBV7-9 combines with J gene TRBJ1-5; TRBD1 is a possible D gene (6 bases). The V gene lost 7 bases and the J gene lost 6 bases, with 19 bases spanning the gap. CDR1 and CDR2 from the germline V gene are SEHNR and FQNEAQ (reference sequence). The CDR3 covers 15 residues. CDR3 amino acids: CASTPGGGRAQPQHF. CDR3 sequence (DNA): TGTGCCAGCACCCCTGGGGGGGGGCGCGCTCAGCCCCAGCATTTT.

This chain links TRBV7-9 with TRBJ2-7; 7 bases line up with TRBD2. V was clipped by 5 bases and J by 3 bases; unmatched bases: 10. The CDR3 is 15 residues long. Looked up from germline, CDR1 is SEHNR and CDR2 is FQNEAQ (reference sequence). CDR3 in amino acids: CASSNRGSADYEQYF. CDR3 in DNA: TGTGCCAGCAGCAACCGCGGGAGTGCGGACTACGAGCAGTACTTC.

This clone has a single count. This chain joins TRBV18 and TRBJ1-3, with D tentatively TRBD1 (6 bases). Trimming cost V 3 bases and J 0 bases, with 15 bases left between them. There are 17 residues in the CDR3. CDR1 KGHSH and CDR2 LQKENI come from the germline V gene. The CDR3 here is CASSPLDSQISGNTIYF. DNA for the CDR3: TGTGCCAGCTCACCCCTGGACAGCCAGATCTCTGGAAACACCATATATTTT.

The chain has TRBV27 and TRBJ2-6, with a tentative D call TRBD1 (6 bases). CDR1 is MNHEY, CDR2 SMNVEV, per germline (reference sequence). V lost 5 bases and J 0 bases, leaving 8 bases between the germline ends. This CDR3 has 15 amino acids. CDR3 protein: CASSPDSSGANVLTF. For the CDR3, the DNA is TGTGCCAGCAGTCCGGACAGCTCTGGGGCCAACGTCCTGACTTTC.